A single sample gave rise to the 21 T cell receptor beta chains below, sequenced in a study of blood T cell repertoires in COVID-19. The data were produced by immunoSEQ multiplex PCR, yet TCRdb's version contains in-frame clones alone and is incomplete. The profile covers under 100,000 clones, with about four fifths appearing a single time and under 11% taken by the ten largest. Material for sequencing was peripheral blood. These receptors all come from a man in his 60s with acute or convalescent COVID-19.

The rearrangement joins TRBV20-1 to TRBJ2-1; D is ambiguous. CDR3 size: 11 residues. The germline V gene encodes CDR1 DFQATT and CDR2 SNEGSKA (reference sequence). The V and J ends lost 3 bases and 2 bases respectively, with 2 bases between them. For the CDR3, the DNA is TGCAGTGCTAGCGCCTACAATGAGCAGTTCTTC. Translating it yields CSASAYNEQFF.

The genes are TRBV11-2 and TRBJ2-1; 13 bases align to TRBD2. V lost 3 bases and J lost 2; bases outside the gene matches: 4. The CDR3 is 17 residues long. Per the germline V gene, CDR1 is SGHAT and CDR2 is FQNNGV. Here the CDR3 DNA reads TGTGCCAGCAGCTTCACTAGCGGGGGGGCAACCTACAATGAGCAGTTCTTC. Translated: CASSFTSGGATYNEQFF. Complete variable domain (other parts from reference TRBV11-2 and TRBJ2-1): EAGVAQSPRYKIIEKRQSVAFWCNPISGHATLYWYQQILGQGPKLLIQFQNNGVVDDSQLPKDRFSAERLKGVDSTLKIQPAKLEDSAVYLCASSFTSGGATYNEQFFGPGTRLTVL.

J is TRBJ1-3 and V is TRBV10-3, with 9 nucleotides matching TRBD1. V lost 9 bases to trimming and J lost 1 base; unmatched junction nucleotides: 4. The germline V gene has CDR1 ENHRY and CDR2 SYGVKD. The CDR3 covers 14 residues. For the CDR3, the DNA is TGTGCCATAGGGACAGGGCTTTCTGGAAACACCATATATTTT. Residues: CAIGTGLSGNTIYF.

The chain is built from TRBV6-5 and TRBJ2-5; a possible D gene is TRBD2 (6 bases). Germline lookup yields CDR1 MNHEY and CDR2 SVGAGI. CDR3 length: 16 residues. Trimming removed 4 bases at V and 4 bases at J, with 19 bases between. The CDR3 protein is CASSLDYSNQRETQYF. The CDR3 coding sequence is TGTGCCAGCAGTTTGGACTACTCAAACCAAAGAGAGACCCAGTACTTC.

The chain is built from TRBV10-3 and TRBJ1-6; 8 positions match TRBD1. CDR3 size: 14 residues. With V trimmed by 11 bases and J by 8 bases, 11 bases remained unmatched. Germline-derived CDR1 and CDR2 are ENHRY and SYGVKD. CDR3 loop: CASTQTGADSPLHF. DNA for the CDR3: TGTGCCTCTACTCAGACAGGGGCAGATTCACCCCTCCACTTT.

This chain joins TRBV7-8 and TRBJ1-5; no clear D. CDR3 length: 13 amino acids. The germline V gene encodes CDR1 SGHVS and CDR2 FQNEAQ. V was shortened by 1 base and J by 7 bases, with 8 bases between the two germline ends. The CDR3 DNA reads TGTGCCAGCAGCTTAGTTCAGGAACAGCCCCAGCATTTT. Translated: CASSLVQEQPQHF.

The gene calls are TRBV18 and TRBJ2-1; 15 nucleotides match TRBD2. This CDR3 has 16 amino acids. The germline gives CDR1 KGHSH, CDR2 LQKENI. The J segment lost 9 bases and the V segment lost 3 bases, leaving 6 bases of the junction unmatched. CDR3 amino acids: CASSPLGTSGGTEQFF. The DNA for the CDR3 is TGTGCCAGCTCACCGCTCGGGACTAGCGGGGGGACTGAGCAGTTCTTC.

This clone was found once. The chain has TRBV28 and TRBJ2-5; possible D gene TRBD2, 5 bases. This CDR3 has 14 amino acids. Between the trimmed V and J ends, which lost 6 bases and 4 bases, there was a span of 15 bases. Germline loops: CDR1 MDHEN, CDR2 SYDVKM. The CDR3 here is CASRRRVVGETQYF. The CDR3, as DNA: TGTGCCAGCAGACGGCGGGTTGTAGGAGAGACCCAGTACTTC.

This clone was seen a few times. The junction shows a germline mismatch at one end, possibly a read error. This sequence joins TRBV7-7 and TRBJ2-5; 11 positions match TRBD2. Germline V gene sequence: CDR1 SSHAT, CDR2 FNYEAQ (reference sequence). The CDR3 loop spans 16 amino acids. CDR3 bases: TGTGCTAGCAGCTTAGGGCTAGCGGGAGGATCAGAGACCCAGTACTTC. Translated, it gives CASSLGLAGGSETQYF.

The rearrangement uses TRBV12-3 or TRBV12-4 and TRBJ1-6; unclear D gene. The CDR3 extends over 13 amino acids. The V end was cut by 4 bases, the J end by 7 bases, with 8 bases between. Here the CDR3 DNA reads TGTGCCAGCAGTTGGACGGGGAATTCACCCCTCCACTTT. This encodes CASSWTGNSPLHF.

This chain links TRBV4-3 with TRBJ1-1; TRBD1 agrees at 7 bases. The germline gives CDR1 LGHNA, CDR2 YSLEER. After removal of 1 base from V and 6 bases from J, the junction contained 8 bases not matched to a gene. The CDR3 runs to 15 residues. In nucleotides, the CDR3 is TGCGCCAGCAGCCAAGTCACAGGGGCATGGGCTGAAGCTTTCTTT. It codes for CASSQVTGAWAEAFF.

This chain uses TRBV4-2 with TRBJ1-5; D possibly corresponds to TRBD1 (5 bases). The CDR3 consists of 12 residues. V dropped 1 base and J dropped 9 bases, with 7 bases sitting between them. CDR1 and CDR2 from the germline V gene are LGHNA and YNFKEQ. CDR3 sequence: CASSQGDRPQHF. The CDR3 DNA reads TGTGCCAGCAGCCAAGGCGACAGGCCCCAGCATTTT.

V usage is TRBV4-2 and J usage is TRBJ2-1; 11 bases fit TRBD2. Trimming took 6 bases from V and 10 from J; bases not matched to a gene: 11. This CDR3 has 15 amino acids. The V gene's germline CDR1 is LGHNA and CDR2 YNFKEQ. The CDR3 DNA follows: TGTGCCAGCAGTCGAGTTAGCGGGGGGGCCCTGGAGCAGTTCTTC. As protein: CASSRVSGGALEQFF.

This clone occurred once. The chain links TRBV6-1 to TRBJ1-1; D not resolved. CDR1 is MNHNS, CDR2 SASEGT, per germline. This CDR3 spans 13 amino acids. V shed 1 base and J shed 3 bases, with 6 bases lying between them. CDR3 in amino acids: CASSEVTDTEAFF. CDR3 bases: TGTGCCAGCAGTGAAGTAACAGACACTGAAGCTTTCTTT.

This chain links TRBV7-2 with TRBJ1-5, with TRBD1 matching over 8 bases. Unmatched junction bases numbered 11, after V lost 5 bases and J lost 11 bases. The CDR3 covers 14 residues. Per the germline V gene, CDR1 is SGHTA and CDR2 is FQGNSA. CDR3 in amino acids: CASSTQGATGAQHF. The CDR3 nucleotides are TGTGCCAGCAGCACCCAGGGGGCGACGGGGGCCCAGCATTTT.

This clone was detected only once. This sequence joins TRBV4-3 and TRBJ2-1, with 7 bases that match TRBD1. The junction had 4 bases not matched to a gene; V was cut back by 0 bases and J by 2 bases. The germline V gene encodes CDR1 LGHNA and CDR2 YSLEER. The CDR3 has 16 amino acids. CDR3 coding DNA: TGCGCCAGCAGCCAAGACCCAGGGGGAACCTACAATGAGCAGTTCTTC. As protein: CASSQDPGGTYNEQFF.

The CDR3 DNA sequence: TGTGCCAGCTCACCACCCGGGGGTAGAGATACGCAGTATTTT. Protein: CASSPPGGRDTQYF. The chain carries TRBV18 and TRBJ2-3, with a possible D match to TRBD2 (6 bases). The CDR3 covers 14 residues. The germline gives CDR1 KGHSH, CDR2 LQKENI. V was shortened by 0 bases and J by 5 bases, with 9 bases between the two germline ends. The full variable domain, in which reference TRBV18 and TRBJ2-3 provide the parts outside the CDR3, is NAGVMQNPRHLVRRRGQEARLRCSPMKGHSHVYWYRQLPEEGLKFMVYLQKENIIDESGMPKERFSAEFPKEGPSILRIQQVVRGDSAAYFCASSPPGGRDTQYFGPGTRLTVL.

The CDR3 loop reads CASSTWGQANTEAFF. DNA for the CDR3: TGTGCCAGCAGTACGTGGGGACAGGCGAACACTGAAGCTTTCTTT. The rearrangement joins TRBV6-5 to TRBJ1-1; 8 bases map to TRBD1. Germline-derived CDR1 and CDR2 are MNHEY and SVGAGI. This CDR3 has 15 amino acids. Trimming at V came to 5 bases and at J to 1 base, leaving 6 bases not matched to a gene.

This rearrangement joins TRBV9 to TRBJ2-3; TRBD2 matches at 10 bases. The CDR3 sequence is 16 residues long. The germline gives CDR1 SGDLS, CDR2 YYNGEE. Losses at the gene ends were 4 bases for V and 1 base for J; bases not matched to a gene: 6. The CDR3 protein is CASSSSGGAGTDTQYF. The CDR3 DNA follows: TGTGCCAGCAGCTCCAGCGGGGGGGCCGGCACAGATACGCAGTATTTT.

This chain connects TRBV28 to TRBJ2-1, with TRBD2 matching 11 bases. J gave up 5 bases and V 3 bases, and 3 bases lay outside the gene matches. The CDR3 is made up of 15 amino acids. Germline V gives CDR1 MDHEN, CDR2 SYDVKM. The CDR3 reads CASSLFSGRDNEQFF. The DNA of the CDR3 is TGTGCCAGCAGTTTGTTTAGCGGGAGGGACAATGAGCAGTTCTTC.

The CDR3 nucleotides are TGTGCCAGCAGTGAGTTTACTGGCGGGAGATCAGATACGCAGTATTTT. Translation: CASSEFTGGRSDTQYF. The chain couples TRBV6-1 to TRBJ2-3; 7 bases are a match to TRBD2. V lost 3 bases, J lost 4 bases, and 10 bases stayed unmatched. Germline-derived CDR1 and CDR2 are MNHNS and SASEGT. The CDR3 is 16 residues long.